This T cell receptor (beta chain) stems from a study of blood T cells in healthy people across ages. Alongside a J-beta primer mix, a sample-barcoded 5' primer served in a second PCR lasting about 7 to 11 cycles. Using its own MiXCR run on the 5' RACE reads, TCRdb lists one record per CDR3 protein. The sample lists around 800,000 distinct CDR3 sequences; approximately 24% were seen once. Germline CDR1 LGHNT, CDR2 FRNRAP. The CDR3 runs 15 residues. A word on this clonotype: The junction departs from germline at one end; a sequencing error may be responsible.

The data were also submitted as part of a second study, on T cells of mothers and their children.

The chain joins TRBV12-5 to TRBJ1-2, with 7 bases identical to TRBD1. Sequenced material: blood. The TCR comes from a boy younger than 18 in good health. CDR3 sequence reads: CASGLGSGTDYGYTF. In DNA, the CDR3 is TGCGCTAGTGGTTTGGGCTCGGGGACAGACTATGGCTACACCTTC.